Listed here is a single T cell receptor beta chain. Germline values: CDR1 MGHRA, CDR2 YSYEKL. This CDR3 comprises 12 residues. The V end was cut by 1 base, the J end by 6 bases, with 6 bases between. This sample is drawn from a study of OX40 agonist ivuxolimab in advanced cancers. Sequencing was performed with immunoSEQ multiplex PCR; in TCRdb, only in-frame clones are kept and a portion is missing. The table records some 25,000 clones, roughly 80% of them present only once. This receptor was identified in an adult with an advanced solid tumor such as melanoma, head and neck, liver or kidney cancer. This sequence joins TRBV4-1 and TRBJ1-1; the D is unclear. Specimen: CD4+ or CD8+ T cells sorted from blood, collected in a trial of the OX40 agonist ivuxolimab. Here the CDR3 DNA reads TGCGCCAGCAGCCAAGGGAGGGCTGAAGCTTTCTTT. It encodes CASSQGRAEAFF.